Only a few counts were recorded for the clone carrying this TCR beta chain. The CDR3 is 15 amino acids. V was trimmed by 1 base and J by 0 bases, leaving 7 bases between them. The germline V gene has CDR1 MGHRA and CDR2 YSYEKL. The data are from a study of blood T cell repertoires in COVID-19. Study background: From T cells, B-cell-depleted T cells, or PBMCs came the material, which was cDNA or gDNA.

In the authors' workflow: Amplified reference gene primers provided the basis for estimating nucleated cell counts. Assay: immunoSEQ multiplex PCR; the TCRdb copy retains only in-frame clones and omits some. Clone size and V and J calls were adopted from that table, with D and trimming inferred from the DNA. The sample yields roughly 320,000 clones, 70% to 90% seen once. Sequenced: peripheral blood. V gene TRBV4-1 combines with J gene TRBJ1-3, with D uncertain. This sequence originates from a man between 70 and 80 years old with acute or convalescent COVID-19. CDR3 in DNA: TGCGCCAGCAGCCAAGGGGCAGGCTCTGGAAACACCATATATTTT. This encodes CASSQGAGSGNTIYF.